This TCR beta chain is from a study of regulatory T cells in long-lasting Graves disease. The CDR3 spans 13 residues. Germline V gene sequence: CDR1 GTSNPN, CDR2 SVGIG (reference sequence). V lost 1 base and J 5 bases, leaving 11 bases between the germline ends. This clonotype came up many times. Documented time point: newly diagnosed GD, antithyroid drugs for less than 3 months. Extracted RNA from PBMCs served as the source of the TCR library. Researchers made TCR beta libraries by using iRepertoire HTBI primers and running Arm-PCR on CDR3 regions. TCRdb re-called the multiplex PCR reads through MiXCR, storing one row per CDR3 protein. The sample records about 620,000 distinct CDR3 sequences, 15% to 20% being singletons. These same records also appear under a second study, on T cells in Graves' hyperthyroidism and ophthalmopathy. That work contributes: Subjects aged 18 to 65 presented with newly diagnosed hyperthyroidism of less than 2 months' duration. Appearing also in blood were most of the thyroid clonotypes expanded above 0.001.

This sample comprised peripheral blood mononuclear cells (PBMCs), obtained at new diagnosis, from a patient treated with antithyroid drugs. The rearrangement links TRBV30 to TRBJ1-1, with D possibly being TRBD1 (6 bases). The TCR was taken from a woman aged 25 to 39 with Graves disease. The CDR3 loop reads CAWSGERGTEAFF. CDR3 sequence (DNA): TGTGCCTGGAGTGGAGAGAGGGGGACTGAAGCTTTCTTT.